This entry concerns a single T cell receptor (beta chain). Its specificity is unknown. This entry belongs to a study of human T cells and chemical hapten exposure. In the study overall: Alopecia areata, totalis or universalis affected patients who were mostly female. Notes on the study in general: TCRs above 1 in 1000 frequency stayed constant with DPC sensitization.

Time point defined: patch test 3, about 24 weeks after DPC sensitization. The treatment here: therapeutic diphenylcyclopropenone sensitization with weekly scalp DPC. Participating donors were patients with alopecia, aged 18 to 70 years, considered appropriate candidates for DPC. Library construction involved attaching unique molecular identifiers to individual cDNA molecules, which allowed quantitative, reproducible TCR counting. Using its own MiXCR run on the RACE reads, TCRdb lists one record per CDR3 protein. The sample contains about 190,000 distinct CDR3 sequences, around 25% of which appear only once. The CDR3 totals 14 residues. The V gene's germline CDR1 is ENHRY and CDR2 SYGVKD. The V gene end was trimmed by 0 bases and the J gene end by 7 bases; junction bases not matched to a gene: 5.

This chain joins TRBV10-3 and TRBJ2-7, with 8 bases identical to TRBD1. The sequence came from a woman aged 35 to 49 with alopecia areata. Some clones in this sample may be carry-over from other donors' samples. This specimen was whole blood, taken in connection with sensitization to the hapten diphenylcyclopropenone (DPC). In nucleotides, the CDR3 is TGTGCCATCAGTGAGTCTTACAGGGGGATGGAGCAGTACTTC. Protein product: CAISESYRGMEQYF.